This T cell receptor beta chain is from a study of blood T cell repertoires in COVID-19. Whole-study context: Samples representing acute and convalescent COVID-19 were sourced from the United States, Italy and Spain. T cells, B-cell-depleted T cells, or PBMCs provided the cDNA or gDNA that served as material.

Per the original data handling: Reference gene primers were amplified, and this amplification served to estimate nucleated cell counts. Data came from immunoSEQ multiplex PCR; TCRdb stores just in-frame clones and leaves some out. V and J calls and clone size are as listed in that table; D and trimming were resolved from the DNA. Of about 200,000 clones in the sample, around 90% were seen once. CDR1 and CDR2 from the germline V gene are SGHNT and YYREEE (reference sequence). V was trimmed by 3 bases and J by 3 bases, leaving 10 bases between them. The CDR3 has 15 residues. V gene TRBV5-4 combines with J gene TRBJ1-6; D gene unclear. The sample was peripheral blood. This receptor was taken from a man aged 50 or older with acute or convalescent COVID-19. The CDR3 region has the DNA TGTGCCAGCAGCTCGCTCCCAGTCTATAATTCACCCCTCCACTTT. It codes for CASSSLPVYNSPLHF.